This T cell receptor (beta chain) was retrieved from a study of cytomegalovirus exposure and HLA in healthy donors. Overall study: Prior work identified around 120 million unique TCR beta sequences in some 180 million T cells.

Both 60 Vbeta primers and 13 Jbeta primers went into the PCR. Assay used: immunoSEQ multiplex PCR; TCRdb lists only in-frame clones, some missing. This table has approximately 160,000 clones, roughly four fifths appearing once. This CDR3 is 13 amino acids long. Germline V gives CDR1 SGHTA, CDR2 FQGNSA. The J segment lost 6 bases and the V segment lost 5 bases, leaving 7 bases of the junction unmatched. This clone was observed once. Its antigen remains unidentified. Study findings and constraints: Per a later analysis, HLA-associated TCR beta chains showed more clonal expansion than other, equally common TCR beta chains. In a later analysis, an Asian-associated ancestry cluster reportedly showed fewer N-insertions than the roughly 710-donor mean.

The material sequenced was PBMCs. The origin of this receptor is a man aged 18 to 30 in good health and CMV-seronegative. The chain carries TRBV7-2 and TRBJ2-7; 7 bases line up with TRBD2. CDR3 protein: CASSAGTIREQYF. The CDR3 nucleotides read TGTGCCAGCAGCGCCGGGACTATCCGCGAGCAGTACTTC.